The next 9 T cell receptor beta chains were all read from a single sample in a study of T cells in Graves' hyperthyroidism and ophthalmopathy. From RNA transcripts, TCR beta CDR3 regions were amplified. Researchers ran a first-round RT-PCR on the TCR CDR3 using the HTBI primer set. Each CDR3 protein is one row after TCRdb ran MiXCR on the multiplex PCR reads. The data contain 300,000 to 400,000 distinct CDR3 sequences, under 20% of them singletons. Sequencing was performed on blood. These receptors originate from a man younger than 35 with Graves' ophthalmopathy.

This clonotype showed up just a few times. The chain employs TRBV19 and TRBJ1-5; no firm D call. From germline, CDR1 is LNHDA and CDR2 SQIVND (reference sequence). There are 14 residues in the CDR3. V gave up 7 bases and J gave up 1 base, with 11 bases separating them. The CDR3 here is CASNGGGSNQPQHF. The CDR3 nucleotides read TGTGCCAGTAACGGAGGAGGGAGCAATCAGCCCCAGCATTTT.

The chain joins TRBV19 to TRBJ2-5, with D possibly matching TRBD2 (5 bases). CDR1 and CDR2 (germline): LNHDA, SQIVND (reference sequence). This CDR3 has 13 residues. V gave up 6 bases and J gave up 5 bases, with 13 bases separating them. The CDR3 region is CASSGVVTETQYF. The CDR3 region has the DNA TGTGCCAGTAGCGGGGTTGTTACGGAGACCCAGTACTTC.

This clonotype was detected ten times or more. The chain joins TRBV5-1 to TRBJ1-1; tentative D call: TRBD1 (5 bases). The germline CDR1 and CDR2 sequences are SGHRS and YFSETQ. Trimming shortened V by 5 bases and J by 4 bases, and 15 bases separated the two germline ends. The CDR3 has 14 residues. The DNA of the CDR3 is TGCGCCAGCAGTTCCTCCGGCGGGGCCACTGAAGCTTTCTTT. Protein product: CASSSSGGATEAFF.

A few counts support this clonotype. V is TRBV7-9 and J is TRBJ1-4; 8 bases are shared with TRBD1. CDR1 and CDR2 (germline): SEHNR, FQNEAQ (reference sequence). The V segment lost 5 bases and the J segment 4 bases; nucleotides outside the gene matches: 3. CDR3 length: 14 residues. In nucleotides, the CDR3 is TGTGCCAGCAGCGTAACAGGGGGTAATGAAAAACTGTTTTTT. Its translation: CASSVTGGNEKLFF. Variable domain in full (rest from reference TRBV7-9 and TRBJ1-4): DTGVSQNPRHKITKRGQNVTFRCDPISEHNRLYWYRQTLGQGPEFLTYFQNEAQLEKSRLLSDRFSAERPKGSFSTLEIQRTEQGDSAMYLCASSVTGGNEKLFFGSGTQLSVL.

The J gene is TRBJ2-7, the V gene TRBV7-9; D perhaps matches TRBD1 (5 bases). Trimming stripped 0 bases from V and 6 bases from J, with 9 bases between. The CDR3 contains 13 residues. Germline values: CDR1 SEHNR, CDR2 FQNEAQ (reference sequence). The CDR3 here is CASSLARGSEQYF. As DNA, the CDR3 is TGTGCCAGCAGCTTAGCTAGGGGAAGCGAGCAGTACTTC.

The chain recombines TRBV18 with TRBJ1-5; 11 bases align to TRBD1. V was pared by 3 bases and J by 6 bases, with 7 bases of the junction left unmatched. Germline V gene lookup returns CDR1 KGHSH and CDR2 LQKENI. The CDR3 consists of 16 residues. The CDR3 DNA reads TGTGCCAGCTCACCGGGACAGGGGGAGTTGGGTCAGCCCCAGCATTTT. Its translation is CASSPGQGELGQPQHF.

In this sample, this clonotype turned up many times. The chain carries TRBV7-9 and TRBJ2-1; D not certain. V dropped 3 bases and J dropped 8 bases, with 8 bases sitting between them. Germline values: CDR1 SEHNR, CDR2 FQNEAQ (reference sequence). The CDR3 runs to 12 residues. The CDR3 region is CASSFSADEQFF. In DNA, the CDR3 is TGTGCCAGCAGCTTTTCTGCGGATGAGCAGTTCTTC.

This clonotype came up a few times. The chain uses TRBV28 and TRBJ1-5; no clear D gene. Germline CDR1 MDHEN, CDR2 SYDVKM. CDR3 length equals 11 residues. With 8 bases removed from V and 6 bases from J, the gap between germline ends came to 8 bases. CDR3 coding DNA: TGTGCCAGCGGCCCGCCTCAGCCCCAGCATTTT. This encodes CASGPPQPQHF.

This clonotype appeared many times. The V gene is TRBV12-3 or TRBV12-4, the J gene TRBJ1-1; D remains unclear. CDR3 length: 12 residues. Trimming shortened V by 5 bases and J by 11 bases, and 15 bases separated the two germline ends. The CDR3 protein is CASSALSGWAFF. The CDR3 DNA is TGTGCCAGCAGTGCGCTCTCCGGCTGGGCTTTCTTT.